This TCR beta chain was recorded in a study of identifying expanded T cells in peripheral blood. Healthy donors had no documented immune events, such as infections, while sampled. As regards this clone: Its antigen is unidentified.

Whole-study results and caveats: Technical replicates showed approximately 1.2 changed clones; approximately two weeks 15 to 20; four weeks 19. Variance in clone template counts between roughly 2-week samples significantly increased with total template count across all healthy donors.

V dropped 5 bases and J dropped 1; count of bases not matched to a gene: 10. The V gene's germline CDR1 is WSHSY and CDR2 SAAADI. The CDR3 consists of 18 residues. The repertoire was sequenced with immunoSEQ multiplex PCR; TCRdb's copy has only in-frame clones and lacks some. The sample yields about 110,000 clones, roughly nine tenths seen once. The sample taken for sequencing was blood. V usage is TRBV10-2 and J usage is TRBJ2-1, with TRBD2 matching over 11 bases. The clonotype was recovered from a person between 18 and 75 years old in good health. CDR3 region: CASSLLAGGPQSYNEQFF. In DNA, the CDR3 is TGCGCCAGCAGTCTTTTAGCGGGAGGGCCACAGTCCTACAATGAGCAGTTCTTC.